The source of this T cell receptor (beta chain) is a study of T cell responses to AZD1222 COVID-19 vaccine. Overall study results and limits: CD4 TCRs covered the whole spike, strongest at regions 160-218 and 743-854. Targets within unmutated variant regions were reportedly found for nearly half of spike-specific TCRs. Repertoire sampling happened only post peak T cell response.

TCRdb's copy holds only in-frame clones and misses some; the assay was immunoSEQ multiplex PCR. The repertoire holds over 70,000 clones, with 80% to 90% as singletons. The germline V and J ends were trimmed by 3 bases and 4 bases, with 8 bases remaining between them. The V gene's germline CDR1 is GTSNPN and CDR2 SVGIG (reference sequence). This CDR3 region has 12 residues. Comment on this clone: The antigen is undetermined.

This chain connects TRBV30 to TRBJ2-3; D might be TRBD2 (5 bases). The receptor was isolated from an adult in good health. Sequencing used peripheral blood, obtained on day 0 of MenACWY control vaccination. This chain's CDR3 is CAWRELADTQYF. The CDR3 DNA sequence: TGTGCCTGGAGGGAACTAGCAGATACGCAGTATTTT.